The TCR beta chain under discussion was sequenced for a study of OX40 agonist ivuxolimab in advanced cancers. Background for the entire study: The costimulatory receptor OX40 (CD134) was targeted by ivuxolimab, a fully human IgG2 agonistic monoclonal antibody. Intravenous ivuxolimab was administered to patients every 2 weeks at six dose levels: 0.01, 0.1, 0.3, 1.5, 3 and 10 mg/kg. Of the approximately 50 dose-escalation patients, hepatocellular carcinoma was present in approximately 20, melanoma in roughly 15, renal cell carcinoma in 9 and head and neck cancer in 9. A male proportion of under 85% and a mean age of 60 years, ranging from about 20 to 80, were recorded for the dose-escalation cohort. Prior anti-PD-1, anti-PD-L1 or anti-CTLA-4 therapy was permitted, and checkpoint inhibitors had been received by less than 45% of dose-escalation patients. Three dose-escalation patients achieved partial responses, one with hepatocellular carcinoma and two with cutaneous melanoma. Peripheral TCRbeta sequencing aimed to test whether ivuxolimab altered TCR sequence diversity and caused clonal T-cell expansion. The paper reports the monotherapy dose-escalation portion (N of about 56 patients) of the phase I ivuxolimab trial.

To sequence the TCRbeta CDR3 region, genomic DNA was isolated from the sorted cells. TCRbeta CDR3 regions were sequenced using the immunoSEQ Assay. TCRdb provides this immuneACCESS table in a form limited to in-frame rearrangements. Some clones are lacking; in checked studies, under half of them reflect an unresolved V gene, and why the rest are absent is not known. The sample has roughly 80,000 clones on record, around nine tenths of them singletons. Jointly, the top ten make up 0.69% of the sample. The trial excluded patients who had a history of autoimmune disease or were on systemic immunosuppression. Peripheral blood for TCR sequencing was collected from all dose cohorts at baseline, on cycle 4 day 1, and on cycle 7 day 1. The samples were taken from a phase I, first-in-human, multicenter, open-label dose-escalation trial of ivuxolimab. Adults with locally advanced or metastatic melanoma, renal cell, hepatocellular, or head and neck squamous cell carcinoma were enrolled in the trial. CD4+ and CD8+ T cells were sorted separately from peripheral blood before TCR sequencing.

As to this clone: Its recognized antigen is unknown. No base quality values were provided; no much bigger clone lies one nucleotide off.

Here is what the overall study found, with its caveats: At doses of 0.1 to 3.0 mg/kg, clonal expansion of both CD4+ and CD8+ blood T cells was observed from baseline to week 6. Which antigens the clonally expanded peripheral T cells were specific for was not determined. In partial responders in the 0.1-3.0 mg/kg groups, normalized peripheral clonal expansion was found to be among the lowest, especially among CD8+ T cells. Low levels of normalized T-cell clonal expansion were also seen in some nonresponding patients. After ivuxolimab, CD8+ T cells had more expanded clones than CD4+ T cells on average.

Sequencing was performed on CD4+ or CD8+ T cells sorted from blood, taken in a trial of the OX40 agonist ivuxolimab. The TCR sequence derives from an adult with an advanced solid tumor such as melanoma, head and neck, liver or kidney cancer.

The bases are TGTGCCAGCAGCTTATCGGGAGAGCGTGAGCAGTACTTC. Its product reads: CASSLSGEREQYF. The V and J segments used are TRBV7-2 and TRBJ2-7; matching of 6 bases hints at TRBD2 as the D gene. The germline V gene provides CDR1 SGHTA and CDR2 FQGNSA. The CDR3 contains 13 residues, cysteine and phenylalanine counted. Left in the record is the CDR3 DNA by itself, 39 bases read in frame from the first base. V loses 2 bases, J loses 7 bases, and the germline ends lie 12 bases apart. Extended through the reference TRBV7-2 and TRBJ2-7 proteins, this CDR3 yields the full variable domain: GAGVSQSPSNKVTEKGKDVELRCDPISGHTALYWYRQSLGQGLEFLIYFQGNSAPDKSGLPSDRFSAERTGGSVSTLTIQRTQQEDSAVYLCASSLSGEREQYFGPGTRLTVT.